This TCR beta chain originates from a study of blood T cell repertoires in COVID-19. Overall study: The cDNA or gDNA used as material had been derived from T cells, B-cell-depleted T cells, or PBMCs.

This CDR3 is 13 amino acids long. Germline CDR1 MGHDK, CDR2 SYGVNS. The germline V and J ends were trimmed by 2 bases and 4 bases, with 8 bases remaining between them. Generated by immunoSEQ multiplex PCR, the TCRdb table keeps only in-frame clones and is missing some. The sample consists of 95,000 to 100,000 clones, about 90% of them appearing once. Seattle patients were enrolled while actively infected and followed longitudinally. J is TRBJ1-2 and V is TRBV25-1, with D unclear. The sequence was collected from a human donor with COVID-19, enrolled during active disease. The donor label of this sample is uncertain. The sequencing sample was made of peripheral blood. CDR3 residues: CASSENGFYGYTF. The CDR3 DNA sequence: TGTGCCAGCAGTGAAAACGGGTTCTATGGCTACACCTTC.